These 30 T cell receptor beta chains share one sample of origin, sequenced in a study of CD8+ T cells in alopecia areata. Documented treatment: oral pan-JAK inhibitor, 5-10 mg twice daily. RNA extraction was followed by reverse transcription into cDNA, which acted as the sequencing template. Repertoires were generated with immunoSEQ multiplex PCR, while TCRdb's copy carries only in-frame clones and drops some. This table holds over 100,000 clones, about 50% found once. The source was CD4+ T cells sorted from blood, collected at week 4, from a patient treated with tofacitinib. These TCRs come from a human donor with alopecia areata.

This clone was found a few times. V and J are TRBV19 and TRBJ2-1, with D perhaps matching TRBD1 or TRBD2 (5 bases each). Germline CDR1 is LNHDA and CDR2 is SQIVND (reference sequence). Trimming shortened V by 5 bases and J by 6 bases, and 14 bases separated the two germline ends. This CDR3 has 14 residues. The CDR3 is CASSREGWPNEQFF. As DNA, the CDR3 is TGTGCCAGTAGTCGCGAGGGGTGGCCCAATGAGCAGTTCTTC.

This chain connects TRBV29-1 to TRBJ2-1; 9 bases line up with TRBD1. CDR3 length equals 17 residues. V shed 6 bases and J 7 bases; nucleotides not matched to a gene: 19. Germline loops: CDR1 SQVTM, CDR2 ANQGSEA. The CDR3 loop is CSVLGSLGTGMINEQFF. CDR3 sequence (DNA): TGCAGCGTATTGGGTAGTCTAGGGACAGGGATGATTAATGAGCAGTTCTTC.

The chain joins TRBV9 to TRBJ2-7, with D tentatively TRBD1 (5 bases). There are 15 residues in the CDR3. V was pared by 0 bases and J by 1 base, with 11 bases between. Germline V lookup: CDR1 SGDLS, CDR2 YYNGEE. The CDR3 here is CASSVEGQGSYEQYF. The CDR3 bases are TGTGCCAGCAGCGTAGAGGGTCAGGGATCCTACGAGCAGTACTTC. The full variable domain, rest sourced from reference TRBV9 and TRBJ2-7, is DSGVTQTPKHLITATGQRVTLRCSPRSGDLSVYWYQQSLDQGLQFLIQYYNGEERAKGNILERFSAQQFPDLHSELNLSSLELGDSALYFCASSVEGQGSYEQYFGPGTRLTVT.

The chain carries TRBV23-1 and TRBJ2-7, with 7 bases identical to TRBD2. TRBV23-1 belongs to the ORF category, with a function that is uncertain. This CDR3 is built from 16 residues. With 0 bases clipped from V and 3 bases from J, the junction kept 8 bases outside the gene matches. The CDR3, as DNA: TGCGCCAGCAGTCAATCGGGAGGGAAGCTCCTCTACGAGCAGTACTTC. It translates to CASSQSGGKLLYEQYF.

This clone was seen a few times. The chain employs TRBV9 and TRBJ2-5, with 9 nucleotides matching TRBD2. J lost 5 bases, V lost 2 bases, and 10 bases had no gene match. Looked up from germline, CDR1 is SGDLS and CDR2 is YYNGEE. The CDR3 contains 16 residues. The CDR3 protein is CASSVDHSGSTETQYF. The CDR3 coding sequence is TGTGCCAGCAGCGTCGACCATAGCGGGAGTACGGAGACCCAGTACTTC.

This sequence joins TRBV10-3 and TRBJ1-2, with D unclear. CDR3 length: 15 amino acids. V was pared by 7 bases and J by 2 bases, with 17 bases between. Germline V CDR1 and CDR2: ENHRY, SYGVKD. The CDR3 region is CAIKGGQRDNYGYTF. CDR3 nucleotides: TGTGCCATCAAAGGTGGGCAGCGCGACAACTATGGCTACACCTTC.

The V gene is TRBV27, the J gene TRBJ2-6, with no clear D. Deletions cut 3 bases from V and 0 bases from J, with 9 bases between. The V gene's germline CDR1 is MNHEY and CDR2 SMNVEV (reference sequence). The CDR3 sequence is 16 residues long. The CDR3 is CASSFYSISGANVLTF. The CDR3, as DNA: TGTGCCAGCAGTTTTTACAGTATCTCTGGGGCCAACGTCCTGACTTTC.

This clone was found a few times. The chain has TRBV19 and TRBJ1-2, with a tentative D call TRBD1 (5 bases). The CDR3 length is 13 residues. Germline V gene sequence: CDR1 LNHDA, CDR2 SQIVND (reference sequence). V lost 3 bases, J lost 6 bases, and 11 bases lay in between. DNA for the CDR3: TGTGCCAGTAGTATGCAGGGATCGGATGGCTACACCTTC. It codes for CASSMQGSDGYTF.

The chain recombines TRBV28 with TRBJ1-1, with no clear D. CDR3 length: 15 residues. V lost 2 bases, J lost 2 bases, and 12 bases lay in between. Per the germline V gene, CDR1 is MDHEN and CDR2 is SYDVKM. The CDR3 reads CASSLPGQFNTEAFF. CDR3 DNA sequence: TGTGCCAGCAGTTTACCGGGCCAGTTCAACACTGAAGCTTTCTTT.

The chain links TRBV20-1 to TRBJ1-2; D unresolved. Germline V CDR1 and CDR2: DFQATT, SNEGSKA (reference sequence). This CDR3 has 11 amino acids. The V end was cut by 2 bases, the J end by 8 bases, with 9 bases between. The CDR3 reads CSARISGGYTF. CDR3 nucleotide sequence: TGCAGTGCTAGAATCAGTGGGGGCTACACCTTC.

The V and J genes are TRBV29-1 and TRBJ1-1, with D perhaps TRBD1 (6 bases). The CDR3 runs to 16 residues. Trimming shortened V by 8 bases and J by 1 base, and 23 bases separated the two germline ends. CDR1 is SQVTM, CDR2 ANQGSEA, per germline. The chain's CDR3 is CSLIGQTGGGNTEAFF. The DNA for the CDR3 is TGCAGCCTCATCGGCCAAACCGGAGGGGGGAACACTGAAGCTTTCTTT. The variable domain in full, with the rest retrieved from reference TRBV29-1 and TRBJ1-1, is SAVISQKPSRDICQRGTSLTIQCQVDSQVTMMFWYRQQPGQSLTLIATANQGSEATYESGFVIDKFPISRPNLTFSTLTVSNMSPEDSSIYLCSLIGQTGGGNTEAFFGQGTRLTVV.

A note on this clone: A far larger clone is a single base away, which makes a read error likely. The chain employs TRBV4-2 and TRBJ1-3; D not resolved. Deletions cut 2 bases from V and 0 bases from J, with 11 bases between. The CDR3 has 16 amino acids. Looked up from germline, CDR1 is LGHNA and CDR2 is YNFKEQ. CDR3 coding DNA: TGTGCCAGCAGCCAACCGAGACTGATCTCTGGAAACACCATATATTTT. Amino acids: CASSQPRLISGNTIYF.

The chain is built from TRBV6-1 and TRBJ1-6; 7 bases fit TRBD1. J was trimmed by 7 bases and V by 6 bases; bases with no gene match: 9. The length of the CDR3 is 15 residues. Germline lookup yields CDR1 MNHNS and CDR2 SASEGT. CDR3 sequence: CASSDRQGVNSPLHF. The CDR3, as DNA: TGTGCCAGCAGCGACCGTCAGGGGGTAAATTCACCCCTCCACTTT.

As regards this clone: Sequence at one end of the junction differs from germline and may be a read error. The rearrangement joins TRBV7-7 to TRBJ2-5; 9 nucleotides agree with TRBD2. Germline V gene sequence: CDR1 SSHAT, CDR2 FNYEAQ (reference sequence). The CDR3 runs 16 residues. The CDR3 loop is CASRPIGGRAGETQYF. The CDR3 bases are TGTGCTAGCAGACCCATCGGCGGGAGGGCCGGGGAGACCCAGTACTTC.

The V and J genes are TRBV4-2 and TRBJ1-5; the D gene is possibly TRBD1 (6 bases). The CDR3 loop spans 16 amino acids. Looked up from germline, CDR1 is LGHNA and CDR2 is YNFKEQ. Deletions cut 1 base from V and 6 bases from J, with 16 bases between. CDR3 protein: CASSQAQQQGRQPQHF. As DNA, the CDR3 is TGTGCCAGCAGCCAAGCTCAACAGCAGGGGCGTCAGCCCCAGCATTTT.

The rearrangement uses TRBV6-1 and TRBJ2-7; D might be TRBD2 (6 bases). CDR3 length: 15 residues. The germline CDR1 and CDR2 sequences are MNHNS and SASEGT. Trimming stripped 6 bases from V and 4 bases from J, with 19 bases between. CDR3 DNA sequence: TGTGCCAGCAGCTCGGGAGCTCGGGGTTTTTACGAGCAGTACTTC. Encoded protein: CASSSGARGFYEQYF.

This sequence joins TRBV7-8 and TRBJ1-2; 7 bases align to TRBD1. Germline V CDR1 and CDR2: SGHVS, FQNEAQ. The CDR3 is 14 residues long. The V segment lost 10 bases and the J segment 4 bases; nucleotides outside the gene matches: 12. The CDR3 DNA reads TGTGCCACCGACGTAGGGGGCGCGGGCTATGGCTACACCTTC. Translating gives CATDVGGAGYGYTF.

In DNA, the CDR3 is TGTGCCAGCAGCCAAGCCCAGGGGGACATCACAGATACGCAGTATTTT. As protein: CASSQAQGDITDTQYF. V and J are TRBV4-2 and TRBJ2-3, with 7 bases that match TRBD1. This CDR3 has 16 residues. CDR1 LGHNA and CDR2 YNFKEQ come from the germline V gene. With V trimmed by 1 base and J by 2 bases, 6 bases remained unmatched.

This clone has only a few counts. CDR3 bases: TGCAGCGTTGCCCTCCATCTCTCCTACGAGCAGTACTTC. It yields the protein CSVALHLSYEQYF. J is TRBJ2-7 and V is TRBV29-1; D is unclear. The CDR3 has 13 amino acids. CDR1 is SQVTM, CDR2 ANQGSEA, per germline. Trimming stripped 4 bases from V and 0 bases from J, with 10 bases between.

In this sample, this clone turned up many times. The CDR3, as DNA: TGCAGCGCCCCGGGGGCAGGGGGCAGGATGGGTGAAGCTTTCTTT. Translated, it gives CSAPGAGGRMGEAFF. The rearrangement joins TRBV29-1 to TRBJ1-1, with 8 bases lining up with TRBD1. The CDR3 is 15 residues long. Germline CDR1 is SQVTM and CDR2 is ANQGSEA. Trimming removed 7 bases from V and 7 bases from J; junction bases left unmatched: 17.

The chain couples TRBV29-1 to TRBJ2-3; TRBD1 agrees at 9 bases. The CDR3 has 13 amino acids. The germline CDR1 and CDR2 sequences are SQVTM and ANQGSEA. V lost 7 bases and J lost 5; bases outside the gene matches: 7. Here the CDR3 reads CSAEQGAGDTQYF. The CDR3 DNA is TGCAGCGCCGAACAGGGGGCAGGAGATACGCAGTATTTT.

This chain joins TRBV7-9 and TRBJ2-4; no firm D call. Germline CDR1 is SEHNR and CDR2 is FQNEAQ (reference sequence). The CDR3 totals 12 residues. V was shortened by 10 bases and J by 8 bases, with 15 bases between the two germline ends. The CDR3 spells CATRPVGDIQYF. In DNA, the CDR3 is TGTGCCACCCGGCCTGTTGGGGACATTCAGTACTTC.

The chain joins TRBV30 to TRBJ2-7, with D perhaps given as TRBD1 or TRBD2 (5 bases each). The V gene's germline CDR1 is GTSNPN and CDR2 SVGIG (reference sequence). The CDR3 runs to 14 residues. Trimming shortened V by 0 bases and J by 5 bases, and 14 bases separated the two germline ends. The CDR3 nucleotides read TGTGCCTGGAGTGTAATGAGGGGCTTCCACGAGCAGTACTTC. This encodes CAWSVMRGFHEQYF.

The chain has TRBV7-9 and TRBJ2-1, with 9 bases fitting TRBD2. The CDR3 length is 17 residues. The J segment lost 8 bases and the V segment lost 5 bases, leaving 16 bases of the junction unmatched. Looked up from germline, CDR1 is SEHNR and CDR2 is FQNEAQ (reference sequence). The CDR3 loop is CASSPPPRGRGWDEQFF. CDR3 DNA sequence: TGTGCCAGCAGCCCCCCCCCACGCGGGAGGGGGTGGGATGAGCAGTTCTTC.

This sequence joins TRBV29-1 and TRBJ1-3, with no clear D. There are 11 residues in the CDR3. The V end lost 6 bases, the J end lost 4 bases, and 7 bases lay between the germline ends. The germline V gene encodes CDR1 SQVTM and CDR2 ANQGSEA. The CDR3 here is CSVSIGNTIYF. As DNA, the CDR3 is TGCAGCGTCTCCATAGGAAACACCATATATTTT.

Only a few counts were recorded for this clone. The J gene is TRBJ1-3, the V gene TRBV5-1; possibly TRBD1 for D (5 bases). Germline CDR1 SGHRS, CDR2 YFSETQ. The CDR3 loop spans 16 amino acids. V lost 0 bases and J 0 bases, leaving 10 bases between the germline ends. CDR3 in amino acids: CASSLGDSYSGNTIYF. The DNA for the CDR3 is TGCGCCAGCAGCTTGGGGGACTCCTACTCTGGAAACACCATATATTTT.

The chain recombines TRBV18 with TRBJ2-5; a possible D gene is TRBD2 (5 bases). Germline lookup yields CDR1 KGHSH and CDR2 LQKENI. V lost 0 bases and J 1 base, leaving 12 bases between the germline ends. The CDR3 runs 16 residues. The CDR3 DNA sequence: TGTGCCAGCTCACCACCCGGACTCCGACCCCAAGAGACCCAGTACTTC. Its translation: CASSPPGLRPQETQYF.

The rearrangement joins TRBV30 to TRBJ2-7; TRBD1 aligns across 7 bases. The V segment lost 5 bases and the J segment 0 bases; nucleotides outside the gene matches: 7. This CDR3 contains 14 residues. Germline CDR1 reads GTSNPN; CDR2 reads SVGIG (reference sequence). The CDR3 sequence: CAWEEDRYSYEQYF. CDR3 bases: TGTGCCTGGGAAGAGGACAGGTACTCCTACGAGCAGTACTTC.

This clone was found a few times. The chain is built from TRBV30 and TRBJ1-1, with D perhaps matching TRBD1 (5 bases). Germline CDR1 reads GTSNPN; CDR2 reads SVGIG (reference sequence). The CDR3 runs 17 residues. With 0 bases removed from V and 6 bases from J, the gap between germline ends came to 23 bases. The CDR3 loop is CAWSVFAPLGRGAEAFF. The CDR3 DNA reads TGTGCCTGGAGTGTATTTGCACCGTTGGGGAGAGGGGCTGAAGCTTTCTTT.

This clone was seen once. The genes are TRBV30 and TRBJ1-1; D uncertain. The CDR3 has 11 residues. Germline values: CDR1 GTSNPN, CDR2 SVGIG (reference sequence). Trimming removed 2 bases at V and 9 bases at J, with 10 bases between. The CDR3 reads CAWSMTIQAFF. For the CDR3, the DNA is TGTGCCTGGAGTATGACGATTCAAGCTTTCTTT.